Listed here are 15 T cell receptor beta chains from one sample, sequenced in a study of T cells in Graves' hyperthyroidism and ophthalmopathy. What was amplified from RNA transcripts were TCR beta CDR3 regions. An initial round of RT-PCR targeting the TCR CDR3 relied on the HTBI primer set. TCRdb called the multiplex PCR reads again in MiXCR, with one record for every CDR3 protein. The sample consists of some 600,000 distinct CDR3 sequences, approximately 15% of them appearing once. Sequencing was performed on blood. Receptors originate from a woman in her twenties or thirties with Graves' hyperthyroidism that later progressed to Graves' ophthalmopathy.

Ten or more counts support this clonotype. The rearrangement links TRBV11-2 to TRBJ2-1; D uncertain. CDR3 length: 14 residues. Germline V gene lookup returns CDR1 SGHAT and CDR2 FQNNGV. V was shortened by 3 bases and J by 3 bases, with 9 bases between the two germline ends. CDR3: CASSFGVSYNEQFF. In nucleotides, the CDR3 is TGTGCCAGCAGCTTCGGTGTGAGCTACAATGAGCAGTTCTTC.

In its sample, this clonotype was seen many times. V usage is TRBV11-2 and J usage is TRBJ1-1; D ambiguous. Germline V gene lookup returns CDR1 SGHAT and CDR2 FQNNGV. V was clipped by 1 base and J by 0 bases, with 15 bases between them. The CDR3 contains 17 residues. CDR3 region: CASSLVGRRKMNTEAFF. In DNA form, the CDR3 reads TGTGCCAGCAGCTTAGTTGGGCGCAGGAAGATGAACACTGAAGCTTTCTTT.

In this sample, this clonotype turned up many times. The chain uses TRBV12-3 or TRBV12-4 and TRBJ2-3, with D maybe TRBD2 (7 bases). The CDR3 contains 14 residues. Trimming cost V 6 bases and J 5 bases, with 15 bases left between them. DNA of the CDR3: TGTGCCAGCAGACCGATAGGGGGGGAAGATACGCAGTATTTT. Protein: CASRPIGGEDTQYF.

This clonotype appeared many times. This clone may be a read error of a much larger clone one base away. V is TRBV27 and J is TRBJ2-3; the D is unclear. Germline lookup yields CDR1 MNHEY and CDR2 SMNVEV (reference sequence). The V end lost 3 bases, the J end lost 0 bases, and 4 bases lay between the germline ends. The CDR3 length is 13 residues. The CDR3 reads CASSFGSTDTQYF. DNA of the CDR3: TGTGCCAGCAGTTTCGGGAGCACAGATACGCAGTATTTT.

This clonotype appeared many times. In nucleotides, the CDR3 is TGTGCCAGCAGTCTCCGTCGGGATACGCAGTATTTT. Translation: CASSLRRDTQYF. This chain uses TRBV12-3 or TRBV12-4 with TRBJ2-3; D gene ambiguous. Trimming pared 5 bases from V and 6 bases from J, leaving 9 bases between. The CDR3 contains 12 residues.

This clonotype was counted at least ten times. The rearrangement uses TRBV5-1 and TRBJ1-1; weak D call: TRBD1 (6 bases). The germline V gene encodes CDR1 SGHRS and CDR2 YFSETQ. The CDR3 spans 15 residues. V was pared by 0 bases and J by 6 bases, with 15 bases between. CDR3 protein: CASSLDAGVLSEAFF. Here the CDR3 DNA reads TGCGCCAGCAGCTTGGATGCAGGGGTCCTATCTGAAGCTTTCTTT.

The chain recombines TRBV19 with TRBJ1-1; D ambiguous. The CDR3 length is 12 residues. Germline CDR1 reads LNHDA; CDR2 reads SQIVND (reference sequence). Between the trimmed V and J ends, which lost 1 base and 4 bases, there was a span of 4 bases. The CDR3 here is CASSIGFTEAFF. The CDR3 DNA reads TGTGCCAGTAGTATAGGGTTCACTGAAGCTTTCTTT. Combining the CDR3 with reference TRBV19 and TRBJ1-1 gives the whole variable domain DGGITQSPKYLFRKEGQNVTLSCEQNLNHDAMYWYRQDPGQGLRLIYYSQIVNDFQKGDIAEGYSVSREKKESFPLTVTSAQKNPTAFYLCASSIGFTEAFFGQGTRLTVV.

This clonotype was detected ten times or more. The chain employs TRBV10-3 and TRBJ1-4; D possibly corresponds to TRBD1 (6 bases). Germline lookup yields CDR1 ENHRY and CDR2 SYGVKD. CDR3 length: 14 amino acids. Deletions cut 10 bases from V and 0 bases from J, with 12 bases between. CDR3 residues: CATCPGATNEKLFF. The CDR3 bases are TGTGCCACGTGCCCAGGGGCAACTAATGAAAAACTGTTTTTT.

The genes are TRBV20-1 and TRBJ1-2; maybe TRBD1 (5 bases). Trimming took 0 bases from V and 3 from J, leaving 14 bases between them. CDR3 length: 15 residues. CDR1 and CDR2 (germline): DFQATT, SNEGSKA (reference sequence). For the CDR3, the DNA is TGCAGTGCTAGAGATCCGAGAGGGGCCCACTATGGCTACACCTTC. Protein product: CSARDPRGAHYGYTF.

This clonotype was counted ten times or more. This chain joins TRBV5-1 and TRBJ1-1; D not resolved. CDR1 SGHRS and CDR2 YFSETQ come from the germline V gene. The CDR3 extends over 13 amino acids. Trimming took off 3 bases at V and 3 bases at J, with 9 bases between the two ends. This chain's CDR3 is CASSSVLDTEAFF. The CDR3 DNA follows: TGCGCCAGCAGCTCGGTGTTAGACACTGAAGCTTTCTTT.

The CDR3 DNA sequence: TGTGCCAGCAGTCCAGGACCCAGGGCTAGAAACTATGGCTACACCTTC. Encoded protein: CASSPGPRARNYGYTF. The chain employs TRBV28 and TRBJ1-2; D may be TRBD1 (5 bases). V was shortened by 5 bases and J by 2 bases, with 18 bases between the two germline ends. The CDR3 has 16 residues. From germline, CDR1 is MDHEN and CDR2 SYDVKM.

This clonotype has a count of ten or more. This chain connects TRBV28 to TRBJ1-5; D not resolved. This CDR3 is 11 amino acids long. Trimming shortened V by 3 bases and J by 3 bases, and 0 bases separated the two germline ends. The germline CDR1 and CDR2 sequences are MDHEN and SYDVKM. CDR3 in DNA: TGTGCCAGCAGTTTCAATCAGCCCCAGCATTTT. Protein product: CASSFNQPQHF.

This clonotype was picked up many times. The chain employs TRBV27 and TRBJ1-2; a possible D gene is TRBD1 (5 bases). Germline assignment: CDR1 MNHEY and CDR2 SMNVEV (reference sequence). CDR3 length equals 11 residues. The V end lost 9 bases, the J end lost 8 bases, and 13 bases lay between the germline ends. The CDR3 loop reads CASIGTAGYTF. The CDR3 DNA is TGTGCCAGTATAGGGACCGCCGGCTACACCTTC.

This clonotype was counted at least ten times. Here the CDR3 DNA reads TGTGCCATCAGTGCGTCCGGTCCGGGGGAAAAACTGTTTTTT. Translating gives CAISASGPGEKLFF. V usage is TRBV10-3 and J usage is TRBJ1-4; D unresolved. CDR1 ENHRY and CDR2 SYGVKD come from the germline V gene. This CDR3 region has 14 residues. Between the trimmed V and J ends, which lost 4 bases and 8 bases, there was a span of 14 bases.

In its sample, this clonotype was seen many times. The J gene is TRBJ2-1, the V gene TRBV27; D is ambiguous. CDR3 size: 16 residues. Trimming shortened V by 4 bases and J by 1 base, and 14 bases separated the two germline ends. Germline values: CDR1 MNHEY, CDR2 SMNVEV (reference sequence). CDR3 sequence: CASSSLLRGSYNEQFF. The CDR3 DNA reads as TGTGCCAGCAGTTCGCTTCTCCGAGGATCCTACAATGAGCAGTTCTTC.